The sequence of this T cell receptor (beta chain) was determined in a study of CD8 T cells in ankylosing spondylitis. Libraries for TCR beta were made by quantitative 5'-RACE with molecular barcodes. TCRdb recomputed calls from the 5' RACE reads with MiXCR, one row per CDR3 protein. Of roughly 400,000 distinct CDR3 sequences in the sample, 20% to 25% were seen once. Whole-study results and caveats: Seemingly distinctive of ankylosing spondylitis blood was a TCR beta motif formed by eight highly homologous variants. Disease-linked clones proved CD8+ and comparatively uncommon in peripheral blood. A number of the motif variants had already been described in reactive arthritis synovial fluid and blood. In ankylosing spondylitis patients, matched synovial fluid reportedly showed significant enrichment of disease-linked clones.

This clonotype was observed a few times. The antigen is unknown. CDR3 length equals 16 residues. The J segment lost 0 bases and the V segment lost 2 bases, leaving 6 bases of the junction unmatched. CDR1 and CDR2 from the germline V gene are MGHRA and YSYEKL. The source material was blood, either unsorted or a sorted T cell fraction (not recorded which). This sequence was found in a male donor with ankylosing spondylitis. The chain joins TRBV4-1 to TRBJ1-1; 7 nucleotides match TRBD1. The CDR3 is CASSQQGTALNTEAFF. CDR3 nucleotides: TGCGCCAGCAGCCAACAAGGGACAGCGCTGAACACTGAAGCTTTCTTT.